This T cell receptor (beta chain) was captured by sequencing in a study of T-cell memory formation after mild COVID-19. V lost 1 base and J lost 12, with 17 bases in between. The CDR3 consists of 14 residues. Germline loops: CDR1 SGHRS, CDR2 YFSETQ. MiXCR, run by TCRdb on the 5' RACE reads, gives a single entry per CDR3 protein. The table lists approximately 450,000 distinct CDR3 sequences, approximately 18% of them singletons. The sequenced material came from PBMCs or a T cell subset sorted from them (not recorded which). The chain uses TRBV5-1 and TRBJ2-1; D is possibly TRBD1 or TRBD2 (5 bases each). The clonotype originates from an adult woman who had mild COVID-19 (a few samples of this study predate the infection). Cell type and time point are not known. Here the CDR3 DNA reads TGCGCCAGCAGCTTGTGGGACCTCGGCAGTTGGCAGTTCTTC. The encoded protein is CASSLWDLGSWQFF.